This T cell receptor (beta chain) stems from a study of T cell responses to AZD1222 COVID-19 vaccine (TCRdb year 2021). Context from the whole study: Because spike-specific TCR depth and breadth did not differ between the two schedules, AZD1222 recipients who got a second dose at roughly 4 weeks were pooled with those who got a second dose at roughly 12 weeks. TCR sequencing was performed for fewer than 250 trial participants, of whom around 210 were given two doses of AZD1222 and some 25 were given two doses of MenACWY control vaccine. Enrollment into the trials was organized by age into subgroups of 18-55, 56-69 and 70-plus years, and those subgroups contained about 160, 30 and 59 TCR-sequenced participants, respectively. General study outcomes and caveats: The vaccine-associated CD4 TCRs covered the entire spike protein, and the dominant responses fell in regions 160-218 and 743-854. Spike-specific TCR breadth and depth rose significantly after two AZD1222 doses compared with day 0 and with MenACWY recipients. Because no samples from the day 14 peak response were available, repertoires could be characterized only after the peak T cell response. In the small 56-69-year group, the increase in depth fell short of significance, most likely because of low power. Epitopes outside the regions mutated in the B.1.351 and B.1.1.7 variants were reportedly recognized by nearly half of the unique spike-specific TCRs. Participants were mostly white British, with more females than males. The authors suggested clonal diversity may have been underestimated. Conclusions about previously exposed vaccinees are limited, since just a handful of AZD1222 recipients were seropositive for SARS-CoV-2 at baseline.

CDR1 is given as LNHNV and CDR2 as YYDKDF, both from the germline V gene (reference sequence). V lost 0 bases and J lost 7 bases, and the count of bases not matched to a germline gene is 0. Including the terminal cysteine and phenylalanine, the CDR3 comprises 14 residues. CDR3 DNA only is kept here, 42 bases in frame from base 1. The time point label here, explained by the study, means: baseline before first vaccination. Samples from vaccinated people were obtained from the UK trials COV001 and COV002, which included a single-blind randomized controlled phase 2/3 trial of AZD1222 (ChAdOx1 nCoV-19) in healthy adults. For TCRbeta chain sequencing, PBMC samples were collected from trial participants at day 0 and at day 28 after the second dose. The CDR3 regions of human TCRbeta chains were analyzed by immunosequencing. The source study handled its data this way. Repertoire TCRs were matched against a reference library of SARS-CoV-2-specific TCRs generated with the MIRA antigen-specificity platform. Breadth meant the fraction of unique TCRs that were SARS-CoV-2-associated, whereas depth meant the fraction of total T cells that were SARS-CoV-2-associated. Using the MIRA data, every spike-specific TCR was mapped to the spike region that the TCR reacted to and assigned to either a CD4 or a CD8 class. Log10-transformed breadth and depth values were compared by one-way ANOVA with Sidak's multiple comparisons tests. TCRdb re-hosts the immuneACCESS table, in-frame sequences only. Its copies lack some clones; in the studies checked, an unresolved V gene accounts for under half of them, and the cause for the rest is not known. V, J and clone size derive from that table, while D and trimming were established from the DNA sequence. This sample comprises roughly 200,000 clones, about 86% of them detected only once. Roughly 7.7% of the sample lies in the top ten.

A remark on this clone: The antigen it binds to is not known. Base qualities are not provided; no much larger clone lies one nucleotide away.

The rearrangement combines TRBV15 with TRBJ1-6; 7 bases in the middle match TRBD1. The source material was peripheral blood, sampled on day 0 of AZD1222 vaccination. The clonotype originates from an adult in good health. The CDR3 loop reads CATSRDRGNSPLHF. At the DNA level, the sequence is TGTGCCACCAGCAGAGACAGGGGGAATTCACCCCTCCACTTT.